The 13 T cell receptor beta chains in this list originate from one sample, sequenced in a study of early T cells in non-severe SARS-CoV-2 infection. Using its own MiXCR run on the 5' RACE reads, TCRdb lists one record per CDR3 protein. The repertoire holds 45,000 to 55,000 distinct CDR3 sequences, with under 14% as singletons. Sample: whole blood. These receptors originate from an adult who was a healthcare worker with PCR-confirmed SARS-CoV-2 infection or an uninfected control (not recorded which).

This clonotype was seen many times. V and J are TRBV3-1 and TRBJ1-6; TRBD1 is a possible D gene (5 bases). The V gene lost 4 bases and the J gene lost 7 bases, with 11 bases spanning the gap. The CDR3 covers 14 residues. Germline CDR1 reads LGHDT; CDR2 reads YNNKEL (reference sequence). The CDR3 loop is CASSPVRDNSPLHF. CDR3 sequence (DNA): TGTGCCAGCAGCCCGGTACGGGACAATTCACCCCTCCACTTT.

This clonotype was seen at least ten times. CDR3 nucleotide sequence: TGCGCCAGCAGCTCCCCCGGACTAGCGGGAGGGCCCAATAAAGAGACCCAGTACTTC. Its protein product is CASSSPGLAGGPNKETQYF. This chain joins TRBV4-1 and TRBJ2-5; 15 bases line up with TRBD2. Germline V lookup: CDR1 MGHRA, CDR2 YSYEKL. The V and J ends lost 5 bases and 3 bases, in that order; junction bases with no gene match: 13. The CDR3 covers 19 residues.

Notes on this clonotype: The germline gene is not matched at one end of the junction; a read error may be the cause. The V call is TRBV7-2, the J call TRBJ1-1; no reliable D call. The CDR3 is 9 amino acids. CDR1 is SGHTA, CDR2 FQGNSA, per germline. CDR3 DNA sequence: TGTGCCAGCAGCCTAAACAGAGATTTT. Its translation is CASSLNRDF.

This clonotype was found many times. This chain connects TRBV12-3 or TRBV12-4 to TRBJ1-4, with D perhaps TRBD1 (6 bases). V dropped 5 bases and J dropped 3 bases, with 10 bases sitting between them. This CDR3 spans 14 amino acids. Written as DNA, the CDR3 is TGTGCCAGCAGTACAGGGTCATCTAATGAAAAACTGTTTTTT. Its protein is CASSTGSSNEKLFF.

This chain links TRBV10-3 with TRBJ2-3, with D perhaps being TRBD1 or TRBD2 (5 bases each). The CDR3 has 16 residues. The V end lost 4 bases, the J end lost 0 bases, and 14 bases lay between the germline ends. The germline V gene has CDR1 ENHRY and CDR2 SYGVKD. Here the CDR3 DNA reads TGTGCCATCAGTGTATATGGGGGTGTTAGCACAGATACGCAGTATTTT. This gives the protein CAISVYGGVSTDTQYF.

This clonotype was counted at least ten times. This rearrangement joins TRBV20-1 to TRBJ1-5; D might be TRBD1 (6 bases). This CDR3 spans 13 amino acids. Germline values: CDR1 DFQATT, CDR2 SNEGSKA (reference sequence). Trimming took off 5 bases at V and 9 bases at J, with 17 bases between the two ends. The CDR3 sequence is CSAGRQDTRPQHF. In DNA form, the CDR3 reads TGCAGTGCTGGGAGACAGGATACTAGGCCCCAGCATTTT.

This clonotype has only a few counts. V and J are TRBV28 and TRBJ1-6; D call uncertain. The CDR3 extends over 12 amino acids. V was clipped by 4 bases and J by 11 bases, with 9 bases between them. Germline V gene data show CDR1 as MDHEN and CDR2 as SYDVKM. CDR3 DNA sequence: TGTGCCAGCAGTTCGTACCTTGCACCCCTCCACTTT. It codes for CASSSYLAPLHF.

V is TRBV7-9 and J is TRBJ2-5; D unresolved. CDR1 and CDR2 from the germline V gene are SEHNR and FQNEAQ (reference sequence). There are 14 residues in the CDR3. The V end was cut by 4 bases, the J end by 2 bases, with 11 bases between. The CDR3 region is CASSSSALQETQYF. The DNA of the CDR3 is TGTGCCAGCAGCTCCTCCGCGTTACAAGAGACCCAGTACTTC.

This clonotype showed up just a few times. The V and J genes are TRBV5-1 and TRBJ2-3; D is perhaps TRBD2 (5 bases). The germline V and J ends were trimmed by 3 bases and 5 bases, with 13 bases remaining between them. The CDR3 loop spans 14 amino acids. The germline gives CDR1 SGHRS, CDR2 YFSETQ. The CDR3 here is CASSSFTRVDTQYF. CDR3 nucleotides: TGCGCCAGCAGCTCATTTACTAGGGTAGATACGCAGTATTTT.

There are a few counts of this clonotype. CDR3 sequence (DNA): TGTGCCAGCAGTCTCCCTGGGGGTAGGGAAAAACTGTTTTTT. Encoded protein: CASSLPGGREKLFF. The V and J genes are TRBV28 and TRBJ1-4; D perhaps matches TRBD1 (5 bases). The CDR3 extends over 14 amino acids. The V and J ends lost 5 bases and 8 bases respectively, with 15 bases between them. The germline CDR1 and CDR2 sequences are MDHEN and SYDVKM.

This clonotype was seen many times. The V call is TRBV5-1, the J call TRBJ2-2, with D perhaps matching TRBD1 (6 bases). This CDR3 region has 17 residues. Germline V gives CDR1 SGHRS, CDR2 YFSETQ. The V end was cut by 0 bases, the J end by 6 bases, with 18 bases between. The CDR3 coding sequence is TGCGCCAGCAGCTTGGGGCTCGGGACACCCGAGGCCGGGGAGCTGTTTTTT. Protein product: CASSLGLGTPEAGELFF.

This clonotype was detected many times. This sequence joins TRBV20-1 and TRBJ2-5, with 8 nucleotides matching TRBD2. The CDR3 extends over 11 amino acids. Per the germline V gene, CDR1 is DFQATT and CDR2 is SNEGSKA (reference sequence). In nucleotides, the CDR3 is TGCCTAGCGGGTGTAGAGGAGACCCAGTACTTC. Its protein product is CLAGVEETQYF.

There are many counts of this clonotype. The rearrangement uses TRBV10-2 and TRBJ2-1, with 9 bases that match TRBD2. This CDR3 comprises 15 residues. Germline lookup yields CDR1 WSHSY and CDR2 SAAADI. V trimming: 3 bases; J trimming: 7 bases; junction bases outside the gene matches: 7. CDR3 bases: TGCGCCAGCAGTGATCGGTTAGCGGGAGTAAATGAGCAGTTCTTC. Residues: CASSDRLAGVNEQFF.